The sequence of this T cell receptor (beta chain) was determined in a study of pediatric ulcerative colitis. Study-level results: In rectum, acute severe colitis had expanded clones and less diversity. Total lymphocyte DNA, not sorted subsets, was the template.

This clone was seen more than once but under ten times. The target antigen is unknown. The J segment lost 1 base and the V segment lost 5 bases, leaving 2 bases of the junction unmatched. The CDR3 consists of 13 residues. CDR1 SGHRS and CDR2 YFSETQ come from the germline V gene. Only in-frame clones appear in the TCRdb table, and some are missing; sequencing was by immunoSEQ multiplex PCR. Counted here are 20,000 to 30,000 clones, about 67% occurring once; the ten biggest clones make up over 6.5%. One to two pinch biopsies were taken from the rectum during colonoscopy. This receptor was obtained from a boy aged 5-17 years with severe ulcerative colitis. The chain combines TRBV5-1 with TRBJ2-5, with 7 bases matching TRBD1. The sequencing sample was made of gut tissue. The DNA of the CDR3 is TGCGCCAGCAGACAGGGGTTCCAAGAGACCCAGTACTTC. Its protein product is CASRQGFQETQYF.